This T cell receptor (beta chain) derives from a study of T cell changes during pregnancy in multiple sclerosis. V gave up 0 bases and J gave up 6 bases; unmatched junction bases: 6. The CDR3 runs to 16 residues. From germline, CDR1 is SGDLS and CDR2 YYNGEE. Only in-frame clones appear in the TCRdb table, and some are missing; sequencing was by immunoSEQ multiplex PCR. The data show about 59,000 clones, approximately 94% seen once. The sequence derives from a female donor with multiple sclerosis, enrolled in a pregnancy study. The specimen comprised CD8+ T cells from peripheral blood mononuclear cells, sampled after pregnancy. The chain uses TRBV9 and TRBJ2-2; 9 positions agree with TRBD2. DNA of the CDR3: TGTGCCAGCAGCGTAGGGGGGACTAGCCTGGCCGGGGAGCTGTTTTTT. Protein sequence: CASSVGGTSLAGELFF.